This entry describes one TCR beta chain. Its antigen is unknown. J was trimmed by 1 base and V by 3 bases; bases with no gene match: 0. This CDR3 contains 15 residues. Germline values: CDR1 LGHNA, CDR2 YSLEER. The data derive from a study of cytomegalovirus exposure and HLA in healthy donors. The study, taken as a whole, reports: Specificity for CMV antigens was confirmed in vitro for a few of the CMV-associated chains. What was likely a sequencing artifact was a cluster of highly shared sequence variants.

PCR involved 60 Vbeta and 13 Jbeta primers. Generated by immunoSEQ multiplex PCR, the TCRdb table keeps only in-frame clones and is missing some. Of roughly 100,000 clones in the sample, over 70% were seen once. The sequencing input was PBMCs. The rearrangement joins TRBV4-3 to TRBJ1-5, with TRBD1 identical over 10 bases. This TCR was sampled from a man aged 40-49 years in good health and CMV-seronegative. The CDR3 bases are TGCGCCAGCAGCCAGGGACAGGGGAGCAATCAGCCCCAGCATTTT. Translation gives CASSQGQGSNQPQHF.